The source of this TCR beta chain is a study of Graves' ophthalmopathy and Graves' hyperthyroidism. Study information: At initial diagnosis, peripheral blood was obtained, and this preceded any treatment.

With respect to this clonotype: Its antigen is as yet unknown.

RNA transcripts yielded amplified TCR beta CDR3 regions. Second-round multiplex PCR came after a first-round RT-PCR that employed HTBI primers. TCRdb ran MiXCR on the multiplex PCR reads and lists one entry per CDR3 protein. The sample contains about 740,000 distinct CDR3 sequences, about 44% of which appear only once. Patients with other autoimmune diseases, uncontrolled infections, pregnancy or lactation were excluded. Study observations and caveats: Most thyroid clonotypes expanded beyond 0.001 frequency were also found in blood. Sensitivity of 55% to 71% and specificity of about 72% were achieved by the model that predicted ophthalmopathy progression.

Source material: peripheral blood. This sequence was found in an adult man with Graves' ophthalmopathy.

The CDR3 sequence is CASSLEEVSGQYF. The CDR3 region has the DNA TGTGCCAGCAGCTTAGAGGAGGTGTCGGGCCAGTACTTC. The V and J genes are TRBV7-9 and TRBJ2-5; the D gene is possibly TRBD2 (5 bases). This CDR3 is built from 13 residues. Trimming cost V 1 base and J 10 bases, with 13 bases left between them. Germline loops: CDR1 SEHNR, CDR2 FQNEAQ (reference sequence). The full variable domain, its missing parts supplied by reference TRBV7-9 and TRBJ2-5, is DTGVSQNPRHKITKRGQNVTFRCDPISEHNRLYWYRQTLGQGPEFLTYFQNEAQLEKSRLLSDRFSAERPKGSFSTLEIQRTEQGDSAMYLCASSLEEVSGQYFGPGTRLLVL.